This TCR beta chain was recorded in a study of blood T cell repertoires in COVID-19. This clone was observed a handful of times. TCRdb's table, derived via immunoSEQ multiplex PCR, lists solely in-frame clones and lacks some. The table lists some 140,000 clones, roughly 79% of them singletons. Deletions cut 9 bases from V and 3 bases from J, with 17 bases between. Germline assignment: CDR1 MDHEN and CDR2 SYDVKM. The CDR3 spans 15 residues. The chain recombines TRBV28 with TRBJ2-2, with D perhaps TRBD2 (5 bases). The sample was peripheral blood. This receptor was taken from an older man with acute or convalescent COVID-19. Here the CDR3 DNA reads TGTGCCAGTAGTCCCAGCCGGGGAGACACCGGGGAGCTGTTTTTT. Protein: CASSPSRGDTGELFF.